In its sample, the clone carrying this TCR beta chain was seen a few times. This entry is derived from a study of T cells after yellow fever vaccination. TCRdb re-analysed the 5' RACE reads in MiXCR, keeping a single row per CDR3 protein. The sample lists 200,000 to 250,000 distinct CDR3 sequences; about 3% were seen once. The sequences come from CD4+ T cells sorted from PBMCs, collected 10 days after the yellow fever booster vaccination. The sequence was obtained from a man in his late teens or twenties who received the YFV17D yellow fever vaccine.

DNA for the CDR3: TGCGCCAGCAGCCGATACCGGGCAGCACAAGAGACCCAGTACTTC. Translated: CASSRYRAAQETQYF. The V call is TRBV5-1, the J call TRBJ2-5; no reliable D call. Trimming removed 4 bases from V and 2 bases from J, with 15 bases in between. Germline V lookup: CDR1 SGHRS, CDR2 YFSETQ. The CDR3 runs 15 residues.